The clone carrying this T cell receptor beta chain was detected only once. These data belong to a study of cytotoxic CD8 clonotypes in ibrutinib-treated CLL. Overall study: Per sample, productive templates averaged around 260,000 and productive rearrangements averaged approximately 90,000.

V lost 6 bases, J lost 2 bases, and 5 bases stayed unmatched. This CDR3 comprises 14 residues. Germline CDR1 and CDR2: MDHEN and SYDVKM. The method was immunoSEQ multiplex PCR; TCRdb's version includes in-frame clones alone and lacks a portion of them. The sample has about 300,000 clones, 60% to 80% seen once. The source was PBMCs, collected at disease progression, from a patient treated with ibrutinib. This chain uses TRBV28 with TRBJ2-7, with 9 bases aligning to TRBD1. The source of this sequence is a human donor with chronic lymphocytic leukemia. The CDR3 sequence is CASSPTGGTYEQYF. The CDR3 region has the DNA TGTGCCAGCAGCCCGACAGGGGGGACCTACGAGCAGTACTTC.